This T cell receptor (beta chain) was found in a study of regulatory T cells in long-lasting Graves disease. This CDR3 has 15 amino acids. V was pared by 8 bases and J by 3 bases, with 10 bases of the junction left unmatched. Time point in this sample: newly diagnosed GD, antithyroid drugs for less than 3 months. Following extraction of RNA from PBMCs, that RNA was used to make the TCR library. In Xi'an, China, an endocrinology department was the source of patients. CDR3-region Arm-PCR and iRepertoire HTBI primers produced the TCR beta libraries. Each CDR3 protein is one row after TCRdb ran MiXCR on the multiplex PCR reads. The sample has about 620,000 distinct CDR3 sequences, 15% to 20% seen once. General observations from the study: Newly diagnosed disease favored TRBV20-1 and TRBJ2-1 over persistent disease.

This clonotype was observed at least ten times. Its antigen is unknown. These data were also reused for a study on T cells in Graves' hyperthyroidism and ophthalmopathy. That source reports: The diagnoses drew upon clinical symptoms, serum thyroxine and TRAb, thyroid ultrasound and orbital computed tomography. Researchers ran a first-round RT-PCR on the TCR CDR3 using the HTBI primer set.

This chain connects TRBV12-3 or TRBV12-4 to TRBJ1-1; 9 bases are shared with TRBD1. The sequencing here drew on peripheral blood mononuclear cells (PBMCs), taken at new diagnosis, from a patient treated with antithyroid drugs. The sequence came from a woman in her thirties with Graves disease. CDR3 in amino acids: CASGRGQGRYTEAFF. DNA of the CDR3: TGTGCCAGCGGCCGTGGACAGGGGAGGTACACTGAAGCTTTCTTT.